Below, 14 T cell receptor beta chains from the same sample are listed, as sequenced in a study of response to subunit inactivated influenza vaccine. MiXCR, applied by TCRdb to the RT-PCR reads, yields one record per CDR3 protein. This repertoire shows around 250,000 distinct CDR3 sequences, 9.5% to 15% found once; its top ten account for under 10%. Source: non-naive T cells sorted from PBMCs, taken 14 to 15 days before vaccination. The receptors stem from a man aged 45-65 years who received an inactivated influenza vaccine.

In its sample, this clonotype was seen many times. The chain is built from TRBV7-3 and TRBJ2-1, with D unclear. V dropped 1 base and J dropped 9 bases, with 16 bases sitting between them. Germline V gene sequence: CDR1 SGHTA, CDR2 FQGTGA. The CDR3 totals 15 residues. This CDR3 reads CASSLSGDAVSEQFF. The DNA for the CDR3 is TGTGCCAGCAGCTTAAGTGGCGATGCAGTTAGTGAGCAGTTCTTC.

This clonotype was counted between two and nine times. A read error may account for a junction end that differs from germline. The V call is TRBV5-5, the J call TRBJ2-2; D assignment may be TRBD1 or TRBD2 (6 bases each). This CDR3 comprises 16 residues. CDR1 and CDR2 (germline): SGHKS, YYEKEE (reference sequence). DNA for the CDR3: TGTGCCAGCAGCTTGGCCCCGGGGGCCGACACCGGGGAGCTGGTTTTT. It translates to CASSLAPGADTGELVF.

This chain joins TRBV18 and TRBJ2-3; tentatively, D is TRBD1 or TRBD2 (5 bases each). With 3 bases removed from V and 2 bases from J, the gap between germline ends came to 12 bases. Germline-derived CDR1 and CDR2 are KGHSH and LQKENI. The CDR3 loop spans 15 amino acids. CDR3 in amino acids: CASSPGGPVTDTQYF. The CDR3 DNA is TGTGCCAGCTCACCTGGGGGTCCTGTCACAGATACGCAGTATTTT.

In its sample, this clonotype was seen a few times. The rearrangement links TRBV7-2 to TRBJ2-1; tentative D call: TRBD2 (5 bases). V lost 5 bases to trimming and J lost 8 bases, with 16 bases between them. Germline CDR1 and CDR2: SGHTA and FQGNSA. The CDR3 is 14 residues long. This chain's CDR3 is CASSPSTSIYEQFF. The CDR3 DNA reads TGTGCCAGCAGCCCTAGTACTAGTATCTATGAGCAGTTCTTC. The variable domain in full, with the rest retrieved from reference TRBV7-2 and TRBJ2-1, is GAGVSQSPSNKVTEKGKDVELRCDPISGHTALYWYRQSLGQGLEFLIYFQGNSAPDKSGLPSDRFSAERTGGSVSTLTIQRTQQEDSAVYLCASSPSTSIYEQFFGPGTRLTVL.

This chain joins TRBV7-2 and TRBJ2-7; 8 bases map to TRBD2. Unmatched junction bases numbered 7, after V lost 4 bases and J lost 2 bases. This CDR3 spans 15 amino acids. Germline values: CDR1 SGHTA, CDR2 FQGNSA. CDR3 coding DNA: TGTGCCAGCAGCTCCCTAGGCGGGGGGCCCTACGAGCAGTACTTC. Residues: CASSSLGGGPYEQYF. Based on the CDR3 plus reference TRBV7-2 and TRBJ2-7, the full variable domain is GAGVSQSPSNKVTEKGKDVELRCDPISGHTALYWYRQSLGQGLEFLIYFQGNSAPDKSGLPSDRFSAERTGGSVSTLTIQRTQQEDSAVYLCASSSLGGGPYEQYFGPGTRLTVT.

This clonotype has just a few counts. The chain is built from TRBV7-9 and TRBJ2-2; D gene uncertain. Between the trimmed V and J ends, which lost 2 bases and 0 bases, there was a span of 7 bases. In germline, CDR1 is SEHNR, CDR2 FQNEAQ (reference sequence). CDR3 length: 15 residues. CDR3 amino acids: CASSLKDTNTGELFF. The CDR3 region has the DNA TGTGCCAGCAGCTTAAAAGATACGAACACCGGGGAGCTGTTTTTT. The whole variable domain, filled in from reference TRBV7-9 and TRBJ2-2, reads DTGVSQNPRHKITKRGQNVTFRCDPISEHNRLYWYRQTLGQGPEFLTYFQNEAQLEKSRLLSDRFSAERPKGSFSTLEIQRTEQGDSAMYLCASSLKDTNTGELFFGEGSRLTVL.

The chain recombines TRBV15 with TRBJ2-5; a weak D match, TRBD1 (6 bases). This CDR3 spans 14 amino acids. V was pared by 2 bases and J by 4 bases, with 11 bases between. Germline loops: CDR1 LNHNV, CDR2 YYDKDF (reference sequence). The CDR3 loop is CATSRQGIGETQYF. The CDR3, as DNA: TGTGCCACCAGCAGACAGGGGATAGGAGAGACCCAGTACTTC. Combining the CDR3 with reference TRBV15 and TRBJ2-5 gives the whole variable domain DAMVIQNPRYQVTQFGKPVTLSCSQTLNHNVMYWYQQKSSQAPKLLFHYYDKDFNNEADTPDNFQSRRPNTSFCFLDIRSPGLGDTAMYLCATSRQGIGETQYFGPGTRLLVL.

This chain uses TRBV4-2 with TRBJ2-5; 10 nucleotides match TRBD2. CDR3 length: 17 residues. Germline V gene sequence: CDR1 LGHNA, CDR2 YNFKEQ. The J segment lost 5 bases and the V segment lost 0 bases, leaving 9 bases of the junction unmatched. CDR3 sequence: CASSQDASGSGGETQYF. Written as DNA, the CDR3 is TGTGCCAGCAGCCAAGATGCTAGCGGGAGCGGGGGGGAGACCCAGTACTTC.

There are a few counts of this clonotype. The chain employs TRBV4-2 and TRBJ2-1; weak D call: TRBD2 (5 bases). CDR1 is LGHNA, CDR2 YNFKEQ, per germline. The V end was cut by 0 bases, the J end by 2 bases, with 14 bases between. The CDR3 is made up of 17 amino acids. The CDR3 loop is CASSQDKASRAYNEQFF. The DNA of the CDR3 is TGTGCCAGCAGCCAAGATAAGGCTAGCCGAGCCTACAATGAGCAGTTCTTC.

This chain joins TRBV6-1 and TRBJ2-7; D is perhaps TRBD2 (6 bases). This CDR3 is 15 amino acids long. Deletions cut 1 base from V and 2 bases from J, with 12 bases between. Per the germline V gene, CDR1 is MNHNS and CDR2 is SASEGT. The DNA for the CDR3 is TGTGCCAGCAGTGAAGTTTCGGGGGAACCCTACGAGCAGTACTTC. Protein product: CASSEVSGEPYEQYF.

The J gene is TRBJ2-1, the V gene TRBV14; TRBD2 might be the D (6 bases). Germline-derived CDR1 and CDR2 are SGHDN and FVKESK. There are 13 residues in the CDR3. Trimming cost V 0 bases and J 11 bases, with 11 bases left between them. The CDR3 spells CASSQDPREKQFF. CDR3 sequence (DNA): TGTGCCAGCAGCCAAGATCCCCGGGAGAAGCAGTTCTTC.

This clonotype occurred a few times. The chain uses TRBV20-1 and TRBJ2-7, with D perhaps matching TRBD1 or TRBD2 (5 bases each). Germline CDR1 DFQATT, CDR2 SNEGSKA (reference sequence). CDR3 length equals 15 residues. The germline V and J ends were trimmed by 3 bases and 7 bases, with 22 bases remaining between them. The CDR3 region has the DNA TGCAGTGCTAGGGTAGGAAAGGGACGGGTCTTTGAGCAGTACTTC. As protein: CSARVGKGRVFEQYF.

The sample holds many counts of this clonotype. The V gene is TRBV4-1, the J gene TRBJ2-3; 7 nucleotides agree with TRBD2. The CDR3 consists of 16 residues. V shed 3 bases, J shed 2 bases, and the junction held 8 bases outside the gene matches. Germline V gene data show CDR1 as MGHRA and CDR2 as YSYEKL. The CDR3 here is CASSQRGSSDTDTQYF. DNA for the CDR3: TGCGCCAGCAGCCAGCGGGGGTCCTCAGACACAGATACGCAGTATTTT.

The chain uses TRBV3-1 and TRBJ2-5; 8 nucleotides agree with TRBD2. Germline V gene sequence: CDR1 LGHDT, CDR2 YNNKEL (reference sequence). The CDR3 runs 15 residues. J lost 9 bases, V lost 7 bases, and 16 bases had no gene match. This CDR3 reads CASTSGGSRAGAQYF. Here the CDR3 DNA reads TGTGCCAGCACGTCGGGGGGGAGCCGTGCCGGGGCCCAGTACTTC.